This TCR beta chain derives from a study of OX40 agonist ivuxolimab in advanced cancers. Broader study findings: Antigen specificity of clonally expanded peripheral T cells was not established. Dose levels from 0.1 to 3.0 mg/kg saw CD4+ and CD8+ blood T cells expand clonally by week 6.

Profiled with immunoSEQ multiplex PCR; TCRdb holds only in-frame clones, not every one. The sample lists tens of thousands of clones; about 88% were seen once. CDR1 and CDR2 from the germline V gene are GTSNPN and SVGIG (reference sequence). Trimming cost V 3 bases and J 2 bases, with 11 bases left between them. The CDR3 is made up of 13 amino acids. In the case of this clone: Antigen unknown.

The sample in question was CD4+ or CD8+ T cells sorted from blood, obtained in a trial of the OX40 agonist ivuxolimab. The chain recombines TRBV30 with TRBJ2-7; TRBD1 is a possible D gene (6 bases). The TCR originated in an adult with an advanced solid tumor such as melanoma, head and neck, liver or kidney cancer. The CDR3 sequence: CAWSRDTAYEQYF. CDR3 nucleotide sequence: TGTGCCTGGAGCCGGGACACTGCCTACGAGCAGTACTTC.